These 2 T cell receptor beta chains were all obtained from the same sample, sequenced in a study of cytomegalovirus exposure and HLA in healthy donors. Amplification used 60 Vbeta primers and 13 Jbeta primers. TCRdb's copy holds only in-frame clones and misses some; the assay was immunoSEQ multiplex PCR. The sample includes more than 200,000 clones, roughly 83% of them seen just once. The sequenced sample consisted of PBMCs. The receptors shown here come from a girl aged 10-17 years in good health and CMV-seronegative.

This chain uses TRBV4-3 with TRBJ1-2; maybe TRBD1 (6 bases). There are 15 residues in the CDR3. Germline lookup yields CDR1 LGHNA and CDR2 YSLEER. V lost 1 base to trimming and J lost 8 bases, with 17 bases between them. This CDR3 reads CASSQARGTRSGYTF. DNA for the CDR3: TGCGCCAGCAGCCAAGCCAGGGGAACTCGTAGCGGCTACACCTTC.

DNA for the CDR3: TGTGCCAGCCGCTCAGTCTCCTACGAGCAGTACTTC. This codes for CASRSVSYEQYF. The chain couples TRBV28 to TRBJ2-7; D is ambiguous. Trimming left V 8 bases short and J 0 bases short, with 8 bases between. The CDR3 length is 12 residues. Germline V CDR1 and CDR2: MDHEN, SYDVKM.